A selection of T cell receptor beta chains follows, all from one sample in a study of OX40 agonist ivuxolimab in advanced cancers. Sequencing was performed with immunoSEQ multiplex PCR; in TCRdb, only in-frame clones are kept and a portion is missing. The data contain about 18,000 clones, 90% of them singletons. Sequenced here: CD4+ or CD8+ T cells sorted from blood, sampled in a trial of the OX40 agonist ivuxolimab. These receptors came from an adult with an advanced solid tumor such as melanoma, head and neck, liver or kidney cancer. The CDR3 runs from the conserved cysteine through the conserved F or W. The D gene is left open where the match is weak. For some rows the clone size is stated as once, few or many, or as a class when expanded; others skip it.

V: TRBV6-1
size: NA
D: NA
J: TRBJ2-5
DNA: TGTGCCAGCAATAGCGAGTTCCAAGAGACCCAGTACTTC
CDR3: CASNSEFQETQYF

V: TRBV27
size: NA
D: TRBD2
J: TRBJ2-7
DNA: TGTGCCAGCAGTGCAGGGACTAGCGGGAGAAACGAGCAGTACTTC
CDR3: CASSAGTSGRNEQYF

V: TRBV27
size: NA
D: TRBD1
J: TRBJ1-1
DNA: TGTGCCAGCAGTATTCTCCCGGGACAGGGGGCTGAAGCTTTCTTT
CDR3: CASSILPGQGAEAFF

V: TRBV9
size: few
D: TRBD1
J: TRBJ1-1
DNA: TGTGCCAGCAGCGCCTGGACAGGGCTTAACACTGAAGCTTTCTTT
CDR3: CASSAWTGLNTEAFF

V: TRBV19
size: NA
D: NA
J: TRBJ1-1
DNA: TGTGCCACCCTTGGAGGGGACACTGAAGCTTTCTTT
CDR3: CATLGGDTEAFF

V: TRBV7-3
size: NA
D: NA
J: TRBJ2-1
DNA: TGTGCCAGCAGCTTAACGGGGCCCCTCACGGGGCGCGGTGAGCAGTTCTTC
CDR3: CASSLTGPLTGRGEQFF

V: TRBV11-2
size: few
D: NA
J: TRBJ2-7
DNA: TGTGCCAGCAGCTTAGACAGCTACGAGCAGTACTTC
CDR3: CASSLDSYEQYF

V: TRBV29-1
size: NA
D: TRBD1
J: TRBJ2-7
DNA: TGCAGCGTTGGGGACAGGGTAATCAACGAGCAGTACTTC
CDR3: CSVGDRVINEQYF

V: TRBV13
size: NA
D: TRBD2
J: TRBJ2-7
DNA: TGTGCCAGCAGCCCCCAACTAGCGGGAGGCCCCTACGAGCAGTACTTC
CDR3: CASSPQLAGGPYEQYF

V: TRBV18
size: NA
D: TRBD2
J: TRBJ2-7
DNA: TGTGCCAGCTCTCAAGGGACTAGCGGGAGCCACGAGCAGTACTTC
CDR3: CASSQGTSGSHEQYF

V: TRBV4-3
size: NA
D: TRBD2
J: TRBJ2-7
DNA: TGCGCCAGCAGCCAAGATGTGTCGCGGGGGGACGAGCAGTACTTC
CDR3: CASSQDVSRGDEQYF